This T cell receptor (beta chain) was obtained from a study of OX40 agonist ivuxolimab in advanced cancers. Concerning the study at large: Ivuxolimab was a fully human IgG2 agonistic monoclonal antibody targeting the costimulatory receptor OX40 (CD134). Among the 50 to 55 dose-escalation patients, around 20 had hepatocellular carcinoma, approximately 15 melanoma, 9 renal cell carcinoma and 9 head and neck cancer. Patients were allowed to have had prior anti-PD-1, anti-PD-L1 or anti-CTLA-4 therapy, and around two fifths of the dose-escalation patients had been treated with checkpoint inhibitors. Intravenous ivuxolimab was administered to patients every 2 weeks at six dose levels: 0.01, 0.1, 0.3, 1.5, 3 and 10 mg/kg. Three dose-escalation patients achieved partial responses, one with hepatocellular carcinoma and two with cutaneous melanoma. In the dose-escalation cohort, 65% to 85% of patients were male, and the mean age was 60 years with a range of about 20 to 79. The paper reports the monotherapy dose-escalation portion (N of about 54 patients) of the phase I ivuxolimab trial. Peripheral TCRbeta sequencing was intended to test whether TCR sequence diversity was altered and clonal T-cell expansion was caused by ivuxolimab.

Genomic DNA was isolated from the sorted cells so that the TCRbeta CDR3 region could be sequenced. TCRbeta CDR3 regions were sequenced using the immunoSEQ Assay. Not all clones reach the TCRdb copy of this immuneACCESS table, which keeps in-frame sequences only. Checked studies attribute under half of the gap to unresolved V genes and leave the rest unexplained. The sample profile shows approximately 46,000 clones; about 80% of them were found once. The ten largest make up 3% to 5% of the sample. The trial excluded patients who had a history of autoimmune disease or were on systemic immunosuppression. Peripheral blood for TCR sequencing was collected from all dose cohorts at baseline, on cycle 4 day 1, and on cycle 7 day 1. Samples were obtained from an open-label, multicenter, first-in-human phase I dose-escalation trial of ivuxolimab. Adults with locally advanced or metastatic head and neck squamous cell, hepatocellular, melanoma or renal cell carcinoma were enrolled in the trial. Before TCR sequencing, CD4+ T cells and CD8+ T cells were sorted from peripheral blood as separate populations.

For this clone: Its recognized antigen is unknown. Nothing much larger sits one base from this clone, and base qualities are not available.

Findings and caveats that apply to the study as a whole: At doses from 0.1 to 3.0 mg/kg, clonal expansion was seen in both CD4+ and CD8+ blood T cells between baseline and week 6. Partial responders in the 0.1-3.0 mg/kg groups had among the lowest normalized peripheral clonal expansion, especially among CD8+ T cells. Which antigens the clonally expanded peripheral T cells were specific for was not determined. After ivuxolimab, expanded clones were on average more numerous among CD8+ T cells than among CD4+ T cells. Low levels of normalized T-cell clonal expansion were also seen in some nonresponding patients.

Reading the germline V gene (reference sequence) gives CDR1 LNHDA and CDR2 SQIVND. The V end loses 3 bases and the J end loses 0 bases, and a stretch of 8 bases separates them. Counted from cysteine to phenylalanine, this CDR3 has 14 amino acids. Only the CDR3 region is kept as DNA, spanning 42 bases read in frame from base 1. The V and J segments used are TRBV19 and TRBJ1-2; the D gene identity is not certain. The sequence was obtained from an adult with an advanced solid tumor such as melanoma, head and neck, liver or kidney cancer. The source was CD4+ or CD8+ T cells sorted from blood, collected in a trial of the OX40 agonist ivuxolimab. CDR3 protein: CASSMEAANYGYTF. The DNA is TGTGCCAGTAGTATGGAGGCAGCTAACTATGGCTACACCTTC.